The rows below give T cell receptor beta chains drawn from one sample of a study of patients and donors after allogeneic stem cell transplantation. In TCRdb, the RT-PCR reads were re-called with MiXCR into one record per CDR3 protein. The table includes 150,000 to 200,000 distinct CDR3 sequences, nearly 25% detected once. Sequencing input: blood, either unsorted or a sorted T cell fraction (not recorded which). These receptors were obtained from a human donor who was either an allogeneic HSCT recipient or a stem cell or donor lymphocyte infusion donor (not recorded which). It is not recorded whose cells these are; they may come from a transplant donor. The CDR3 runs from the conserved cysteine through the conserved F or W. The D gene is left open where the match is weak. Clone size is shown for a subset of rows, as once, few, many or a class of expanded clone.

j_call,v_call,clone_size,d_call,cdr3_length,cdr3_aa,cdr3_nt
TRBJ1-1,TRBV29-1,.,.,13,CSVVLQMNTEAFF,TGCAGCGTTGTACTACAAATGAACACTGAAGCTTTCTTT
TRBJ1-6,TRBV27,many,.,12,CASSPDVGPLHF,TGTGCCAGCAGTCCGGACGTGGGTCCCCTCCACTTT
TRBJ2-3,TRBV3-1,few,.,15,CASSQDTGIYDTQYF,TGTGCCAGCAGCCAAGATACAGGGATCTATGATACGCAGTATTTT
TRBJ2-1,TRBV12-3/TRBV12-4,.,TRBD2,15,CASSFTSGPYNEQFF,TGTGCCAGCAGTTTCACTAGCGGTCCGTACAATGAGCAGTTCTTC
TRBJ2-1,TRBV27,few,TRBD1,15,CASSFVDRVYNEQFF,TGTGCCAGCAGTTTCGTGGACAGGGTATATAATGAGCAGTTCTTC
TRBJ2-7,TRBV7-9,few,.,16,CASSSRSQGRPYEQYF,TGTGCCAGCAGCTCGCGATCCCAGGGGCGCCCCTACGAGCAGTACTTC
TRBJ2-1,TRBV29-1,.,.,11,CSVEGIYEQFF,TGCAGCGTTGAGGGCATCTATGAGCAGTTCTTC
TRBJ2-1,TRBV9,once,TRBD2,15,CASSATSGGGNEQFF,TGTGCCAGCAGCGCGACTAGCGGGGGAGGTAATGAGCAGTTCTTC
TRBJ2-1,TRBV24-1,few,.,16,CATSDGGGQIYNEQFF,TGTGCCACCAGTGACGGAGGGGGACAGATTTACAATGAGCAGTTCTTC
TRBJ2-3,TRBV7-2,few,TRBD2,18,CASSRTLRLADSTDTQYF,TGTGCCAGCAGCCGAACTCTTAGACTAGCCGACAGCACAGATACGCAGTATTTT
TRBJ1-1,TRBV12-3/TRBV12-4,.,TRBD1,13,CANSRGPLSEAFF,TGTGCCAACTCGAGGGGGCCGTTATCTGAAGCTTTCTTT
TRBJ2-4,TRBV11-2,.,.,16,CASSLVVSVAKNIQYF,TGTGCCAGCAGCTTAGTCGTTTCAGTAGCCAAAAACATTCAGTACTTC
TRBJ1-4,TRBV28,.,.,15,CASGQGGATNAKLFF,TGTGCCAGCGGGCAGGGAGGAGCCACTAATGCAAAACTGTTTTTT
TRBJ1-5,TRBV25-1,many,.,14,CASSDPNSNQPQHF,TGTGCCAGCAGTGACCCTAATAGCAATCAGCCCCAGCATTTT
TRBJ1-1,TRBV29-1,few,.,14,CSVGPDGQNTEAFF,TGCAGCGTTGGCCCGGACGGCCAGAACACTGAAGCTTTCTTT
TRBJ2-2,TRBV7-2,few,.,15,CASSSLGTTPGELFF,TGTGCCAGCAGCTCCCTTGGGACGACGCCCGGGGAGCTGTTTTTT
TRBJ1-6,TRBV7-2,.,TRBD1,19,CASSFKQGGKSSYNSPLHF,TGTGCCAGCAGCTTTAAACAGGGGGGAAAGAGCTCCTATAATTCACCCCTCCACTTT
TRBJ2-7,TRBV27,.,TRBD1,16,CASSLSGQGALYEQYF,TGTGCCAGCAGTTTATCGGGACAGGGGGCTTTGTACGAGCAGTACTTC
TRBJ1-5,TRBV7-9,many,.,15,CASSFGQYSNQPQHF,TGTGCCAGCAGCTTTGGACAATATAGCAATCAGCCCCAGCATTTT
TRBJ1-2,TRBV9,few,.,14,CASSSDSALYGYTF,TGTGCCAGCAGCTCGGACAGTGCTCTCTATGGCTACACCTTC
TRBJ1-1,TRBV6-4,.,.,14,CASREMAGDTEAFF,TGTGCCAGCAGGGAAATGGCTGGAGACACTGAAGCTTTCTTT
TRBJ2-5,TRBV7-7,.,.,15,CASSLTGEAGKTQYF,TGTGCTAGCAGCTTGACGGGAGAGGCGGGAAAGACCCAGTACTTC
TRBJ2-2,TRBV4-3,.,TRBD2,14,CASSHGTRAGELFF,TGCGCCAGCAGCCACGGGACTAGGGCCGGGGAGCTGTTTTTT
TRBJ1-6,TRBV10-3,.,TRBD1,14,CAIRRGQGDSPLHF,TGTGCCATCAGGCGGGGACAGGGTGATTCACCCCTCCACTTT
TRBJ2-5,TRBV5-1,few,TRBD2,18,CASSWGSKSGTIQETQYF,TGCGCCAGCAGCTGGGGATCAAAATCCGGGACTATCCAAGAGACCCAGTACTTC
TRBJ2-3,TRBV20-1,.,.,13,CSAIWLAADTQYF,TGCAGTGCTATATGGTTAGCTGCAGATACGCAGTATTTT
TRBJ1-3,TRBV7-2,many,.,15,CASSPGTGVGNTIYF,TGTGCCAGCAGCCCAGGGACTGGGGTCGGAAACACCATATATTTT
TRBJ1-4,TRBV29-1,many,TRBD1,15,CSVEEPGTVNEKLFF,TGCAGCGTTGAAGAGCCCGGGACAGTGAACGAAAAACTGTTTTTT
TRBJ2-1,TRBV5-1,.,.,19,CASSFLRPNGPSSYNEQFF,TGCGCCAGCAGCTTTCTCCGGCCAAATGGACCGAGCTCCTACAATGAGCAGTTCTTC
TRBJ1-2,TRBV7-2,few,.,14,CASSPPTDFYGYTF,TGTGCCAGCAGCCCCCCAACAGACTTCTATGGCTACACCTTC
TRBJ2-6,TRBV27,few,TRBD2,16,CASSTLLASGANVLTF,TGTGCCAGCAGTACCCTACTAGCGAGTGGGGCCAACGTCCTGACTTTC
TRBJ2-5,TRBV7-2,.,.,18,CASSPSVWTSEAGETQYF,TGTGCCAGCAGCCCGAGTGTGTGGACAAGCGAAGCGGGAGAGACCCAGTACTTC
TRBJ2-3,TRBV14,.,TRBD2,15,CASSRLAGSTDTQYF,TGTGCCAGCAGCCGACTAGCGGGAAGCACAGATACGCAGTATTTT
TRBJ1-3,TRBV7-9,.,.,14,CASSPRGAGNTIYF,TGTGCCAGCAGCCCTAGGGGGGCCGGAAACACCATATATTTT
TRBJ2-7,TRBV5-1,.,TRBD1,14,CASSLQGTSNEQYF,TGCGCCAGCAGCCTACAGGGGACGTCCAACGAGCAGTACTTC
TRBJ2-2,TRBV20-1,.,.,16,CSARELGGANTGELFF,TGCAGTGCTAGGGAGTTAGGGGGTGCGAACACCGGGGAGCTGTTTTTT
TRBJ1-1,TRBV14,.,.,13,CASSHTGRTEAFF,TGTGCCAGCAGCCATACGGGACGCACTGAAGCTTTCTTT
TRBJ2-1,TRBV7-3,few,.,15,CASSLTMGLKNEQFF,TGTGCCAGCAGCTTAACGATGGGCCTGAAGAATGAGCAGTTCTTC
TRBJ1-2,TRBV14,few,.,14,CASSQAGPNYGYTF,TGTGCCAGCAGCCAAGCAGGACCTAACTATGGCTACACCTTC